This entry concerns a single T cell receptor beta chain. Its antigen remains unidentified. Combining iRepertoire HTBI primers with Arm-PCR of CDR3 regions, the authors built TCR beta libraries. TCRdb used MiXCR to reprocess the multiplex PCR reads, holding one entry per CDR3 protein. Of 650,000 to 700,000 distinct CDR3 sequences in the sample, around 30% were seen once. Time point given: persistent/refractory GD, antithyroid drugs over 5 years with positive TRAb. RNA isolated from PBMCs was used to make the TCR library. The patients included were those that came from an endocrinology department in Xi'an, China. This sample is part of a study of regulatory T cells in long-lasting Graves disease. Broader study findings: It was peripheral blood alone, not thyroid tissue, that was studied. Patients with persistent disease shared roughly 3,000 public clonotypes, outpacing the approximately 920 shared by new patients. Persistent cases favored TRBV28, TRBJ1-2 and TRBJ2-5.

Trimming stripped 6 bases from V and 5 bases from J, with 16 bases between. Germline loops: CDR1 MNHNS, CDR2 SASEGT. CDR3 length: 14 amino acids. The chain combines TRBV6-1 with TRBJ1-1; a possible D gene is TRBD1 (6 bases). This specimen consisted of peripheral blood mononuclear cells (PBMCs), obtained when the disease was refractory, from a patient treated with antithyroid drugs. This TCR was recovered from a female donor with Graves disease. The CDR3 here is CASSTAGARTEAFF. Here the CDR3 DNA reads TGTGCCAGCAGCACCGCGGGGGCGCGGACTGAAGCTTTCTTT.